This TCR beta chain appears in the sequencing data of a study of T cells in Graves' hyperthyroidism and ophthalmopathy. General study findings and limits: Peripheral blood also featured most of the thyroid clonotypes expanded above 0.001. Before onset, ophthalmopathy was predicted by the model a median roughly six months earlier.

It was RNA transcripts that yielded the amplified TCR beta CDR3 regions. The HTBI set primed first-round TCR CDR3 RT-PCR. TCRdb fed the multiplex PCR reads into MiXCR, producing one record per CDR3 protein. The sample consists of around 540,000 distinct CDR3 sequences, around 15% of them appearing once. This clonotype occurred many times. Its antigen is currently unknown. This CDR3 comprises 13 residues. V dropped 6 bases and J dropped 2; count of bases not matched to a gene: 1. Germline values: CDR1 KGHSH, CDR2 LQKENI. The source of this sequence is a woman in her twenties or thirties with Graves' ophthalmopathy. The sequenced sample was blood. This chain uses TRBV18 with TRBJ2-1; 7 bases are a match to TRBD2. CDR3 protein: CASSLAAYNEQFF. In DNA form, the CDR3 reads TGTGCCAGCTCCCTAGCGGCCTACAATGAGCAGTTCTTC.